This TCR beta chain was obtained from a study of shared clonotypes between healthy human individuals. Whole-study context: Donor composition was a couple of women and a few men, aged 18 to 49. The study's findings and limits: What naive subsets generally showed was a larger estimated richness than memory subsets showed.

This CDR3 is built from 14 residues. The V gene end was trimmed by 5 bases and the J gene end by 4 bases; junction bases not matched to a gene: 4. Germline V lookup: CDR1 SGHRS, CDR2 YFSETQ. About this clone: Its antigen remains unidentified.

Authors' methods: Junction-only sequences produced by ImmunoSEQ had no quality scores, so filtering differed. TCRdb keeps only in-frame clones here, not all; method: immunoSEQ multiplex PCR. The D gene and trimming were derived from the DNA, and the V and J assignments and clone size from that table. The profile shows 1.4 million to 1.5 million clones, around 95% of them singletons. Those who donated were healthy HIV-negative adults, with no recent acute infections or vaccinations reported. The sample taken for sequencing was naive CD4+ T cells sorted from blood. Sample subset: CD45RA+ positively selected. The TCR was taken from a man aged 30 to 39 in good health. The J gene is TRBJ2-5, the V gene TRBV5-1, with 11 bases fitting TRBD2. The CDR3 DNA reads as TGCGCCAGCAGGACTGGGACTAGCGGAGAGACCCAGTACTTC. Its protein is CASRTGTSGETQYF.